This is a list of T cell receptor beta chains from one sample in a study of shared clonotypes between healthy human individuals. Produced via immunoSEQ multiplex PCR; TCRdb's table is partial and in-frame only. The data hold 2 million to 2.5 million clones, with 93% observed a single time. The sequencing sample was made of naive CD4+ T cells from PBMCs. The receptors shown here come from a man between 18 and 35 years old in good health. Some clones in this sample may be carry-over from other donors' samples. The CDR3 runs from the conserved cysteine through the conserved F or W. The D gene is left open where the match is weak. Expanded clones get a size class; other rows say once, few or many, or leave the size out.

clone size	J gene	V gene	D gene	CDR3 DNA	CDR3 protein
-	TRBJ2-5	TRBV5-1	-	TGCGCCAGCAGCTTGGCCTCCCGGCAAGAGACCCAGTACTTC	CASSLASRQETQYF
once	TRBJ2-7	TRBV4-1	TRBD2	TGCGCCAGCAGCCCCCCCACTAGCGGAAGCTACGAGCAGTACTTC	CASSPPTSGSYEQYF
-	TRBJ2-2	TRBV19	-	TGTGCCTGCAACACAGGAGCGACCACCGGGGAGCTGTTTTTT	CACNTGATTGELFF
once	TRBJ2-3	TRBV9	TRBD2	TGTGCCAGCAGCGTAGGCGGGAGGGCCTCAGATACGCAGTATTTT	CASSVGGRASDTQYF
few	TRBJ1-1	TRBV5-1	-	TGCGCCAGCAGCTTGCACGAACAGGGAGAAGCTTTCTTT	CASSLHEQGEAFF
-	TRBJ1-1	TRBV7-8	TRBD1	TGTGCCAGCAGCCCGCCGACAGGGGGAATTAGTGAAGCTTTCTTT	CASSPPTGGISEAFF
-	TRBJ1-2	TRBV15	-	TGTGCCACCAGCAGAGATCGGGGGGTGGGGACATACTATGGCTACACCTTC	CATSRDRGVGTYYGYTF
-	TRBJ2-5	TRBV5-1	TRBD2	TGCGCCAGCAGCCCACTAGCGAGCCAAGAGACCCAGTACTTC	CASSPLASQETQYF
-	TRBJ2-1	TRBV7-3	-	TGTGCCAGCAGCTTAGGCCCGGGCAATGAGCAGTTCTTC	CASSLGPGNEQFF
-	TRBJ1-2	TRBV5-1	-	TGCGCCAGCAGCCCCTTAGAGGGCTTCAACTATGGCTACACCTTC	CASSPLEGFNYGYTF
-	TRBJ1-5	TRBV7-2	-	TGTGCCAGCAGCCCTCCGGAGGATAGCAATCAGCCCCAGCATTTT	CASSPPEDSNQPQHF
-	TRBJ1-1	TRBV6-1	TRBD1	TGTGCCAGCCTCCGGGACAGGGAGGCCACTGAAGCTTTCTTT	CASLRDREATEAFF
-	TRBJ1-4	TRBV5-8	-	TGTGCCAGCAGTCTGGGCCGAATGGCGATTCCTAATGAAAAACTGTTTTTT	CASSLGRMAIPNEKLFF
-	TRBJ2-7	TRBV9	TRBD1	TGTGCCAGCAGCGTAGCTCCGACAGGGGAAATCGAGCAGTACTTC	CASSVAPTGEIEQYF
-	TRBJ2-1	TRBV30	-	TGTGCCTGGAGTGGTCGGGGGTACAATGAGCAGTTCTTC	CAWSGRGYNEQFF
-	TRBJ2-3	TRBV2	-	TGTGCCAGCAGTGAAGACTCAGATACGCAGTATTTT	CASSEDSDTQYF
-	TRBJ2-1	TRBV5-1	TRBD1	TGCGCCAGCAGCCAGGGACAGGGGGCGAAACATGAGCAGTTCTTC	CASSQGQGAKHEQFF
-	TRBJ1-2	TRBV5-1	TRBD1	TGCGCCAGCAGCACGCTCAGGGGGCCTAACTATGGCTACACCTTC	CASSTLRGPNYGYTF
few	TRBJ1-4	TRBV9	-	TGTGCCAGCAGCGTAGACCTAGGGACTGAAAAACTGTTTTTT	CASSVDLGTEKLFF
-	TRBJ2-2	TRBV6-4	TRBD2	TGTGCCAGCAGTGTAGCTCTAGCGGAAAACACCGGGGAGCTGTTTTTT	CASSVALAENTGELFF
-	TRBJ2-5	TRBV28	-	TGTGCCAGCAGTTTCTTAACTAGGGGTGGTTTGGAGACCCAGTACTTC	CASSFLTRGGLETQYF
-	TRBJ2-2	TRBV10-2	TRBD2	TGCGCCAGCAAAGTAGCGGGAGGTGTCACCGGGGAGCTGTTTTTT	CASKVAGGVTGELFF
-	TRBJ2-3	TRBV4-3	-	TGCGCCAGCAGCCAAGATCTGAGGACAGATACGCAGTATTTT	CASSQDLRTDTQYF
-	TRBJ2-2	TRBV5-4	-	TGTGCCAGCAGCGTGGGATTACGGCAGGGGATAACCGGGGAGCTGTTTTTT	CASSVGLRQGITGELFF
once	TRBJ2-1	TRBV5-6	-	TGTGCCAGCAGCCAGGACCGCAATGAGCAGTTCTTC	CASSQDRNEQFF
-	TRBJ2-5	TRBV7-9	TRBD2	TGTGCCAGCAGCCCTAGGGGACTAGCGGGGGATCAAGAGACCCAGTACTTC	CASSPRGLAGDQETQYF
-	TRBJ2-7	TRBV4-3	TRBD1	TGCGCCAGCAGCCAAGTTACAGCAGACAGGGGCTCCTACGAGCAGTACTTC	CASSQVTADRGSYEQYF
-	TRBJ2-1	TRBV15	-	TGTGCCACCAGCAGAGGACTAGTTGGCAATGAGCAGTTCTTC	CATSRGLVGNEQFF
-	TRBJ1-4	TRBV18	TRBD1	TGTGCCAGCTCACCGGGACAGGTTGCAACTAATGAAAAACTGTTTTTT	CASSPGQVATNEKLFF
-	TRBJ2-7	TRBV15	-	TGTGCCACCAGCAGGGCCGGGCCGCTCTCCTACGAGCAGTACTTC	CATSRAGPLSYEQYF
once	TRBJ2-7	TRBV19	-	TGTGCCAGTAGTCCCTCCGGGACACCCCGCGTCGAGCAGTACTTC	CASSPSGTPRVEQYF
-	TRBJ2-5	TRBV5-1	-	TGCGCCAGCAGCTCTACCGGGACGAGGGAGGAGACCCAGTACTTC	CASSSTGTREETQYF
-	TRBJ1-5	TRBV19	-	TGTGCCAGTAGTAACGGGATGCAGACCAATCAGCCCCAGCATTTT	CASSNGMQTNQPQHF
-	TRBJ1-5	TRBV27	-	TGTGCCAGCAGTTCCAACCGCGGCCGTAAATTCAATCAGCCCCAGCATTTT	CASSSNRGRKFNQPQHF
-	TRBJ1-4	TRBV2	TRBD1	TGTGCCAGCAGTGGGACGGACAGGGCATTTGAAAAACTGTTTTTT	CASSGTDRAFEKLFF
-	TRBJ1-2	TRBV6-1	TRBD1	TGTGCCAGCAGTCCGGGACAGGGGGCGACTTATGGCTACACCTTC	CASSPGQGATYGYTF
-	TRBJ2-1	TRBV29-1	-	TGCAGCGTTGAAGGCTTGGGTGCCATCGGGAAATATGAGCAGTTCTTC	CSVEGLGAIGKYEQFF
-	TRBJ1-1	TRBV27	-	TGTGCCAGCAGCACACCGGGCACGAACACTGAAGCTTTCTTT	CASSTPGTNTEAFF
-	TRBJ1-2	TRBV7-2	-	TGTGCCAGCAGCTTAAGGCAAAACTATGGCTACACCTTC	CASSLRQNYGYTF
-	TRBJ2-1	TRBV6-6	TRBD2	TGTGCCAGCAGTCCTGGCGGGGGGGTTTCCTACAATGAGCAGTTCTTC	CASSPGGGVSYNEQFF
-	TRBJ2-1	TRBV5-4	-	TGTGCCAGCAGCTCGCCGGGACGACGCTACAATGAGCAGTTCTTC	CASSSPGRRYNEQFF